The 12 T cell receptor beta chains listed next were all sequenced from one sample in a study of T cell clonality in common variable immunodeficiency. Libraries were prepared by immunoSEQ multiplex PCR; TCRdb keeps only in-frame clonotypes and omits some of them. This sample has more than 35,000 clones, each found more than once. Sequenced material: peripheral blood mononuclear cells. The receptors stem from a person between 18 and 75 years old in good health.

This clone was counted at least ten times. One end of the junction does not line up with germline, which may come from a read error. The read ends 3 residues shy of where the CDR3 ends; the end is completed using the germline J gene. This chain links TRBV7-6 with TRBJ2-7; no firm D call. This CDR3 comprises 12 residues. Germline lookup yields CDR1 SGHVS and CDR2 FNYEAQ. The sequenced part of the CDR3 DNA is TGTGCCAGCAGCTTAGCCTCCCACGAG. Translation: CASSLASHE. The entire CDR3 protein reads CASSLASHEQYF.

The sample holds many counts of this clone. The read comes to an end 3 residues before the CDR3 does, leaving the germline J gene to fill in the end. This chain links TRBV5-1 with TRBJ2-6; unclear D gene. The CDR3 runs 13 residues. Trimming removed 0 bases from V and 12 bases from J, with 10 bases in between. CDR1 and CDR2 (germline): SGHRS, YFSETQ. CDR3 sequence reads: CASSLEESRVLTF. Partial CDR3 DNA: TGCGCCAGCAGCTTGGAAGAGAGCCGCGTC.

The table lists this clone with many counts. The sequenced part of the CDR3 DNA is TGTGCCAGCAGTCCCCAGAGCTCCTACAATGAG. It yields the protein CASSPQSSYNE. The whole CDR3 protein reads CASSPQSSYNEQFF. V is TRBV6-4 and J is TRBJ2-1; D ambiguous. The read ends 3 residues shy of where the CDR3 ends; the end is completed using the germline J gene. Germline V lookup: CDR1 MRHNA, CDR2 SNTAGT. Between the trimmed V and J ends, which lost 5 bases and 0 bases, there was a span of 8 bases. This CDR3 region has 14 residues.

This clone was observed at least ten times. The sequenced CDR3 bases are TGTGCCAGTAGTATAGATCGGAGGGGTTCTGGAAACACC. It yields the protein CASSIDRRGSGNT. The entire CDR3 protein is CASSIDRRGSGNTIYF. The rearrangement uses TRBV19 and TRBJ1-3; possibly TRBD1 for D (5 bases). The read ends 3 residues early relative to the CDR3; the germline J gene fills the gap. Trimming removed 0 bases at V and 1 base at J, with 10 bases between. The CDR3 is 16 residues long. Per the germline V gene, CDR1 is LNHDA and CDR2 is SQIVND (reference sequence).

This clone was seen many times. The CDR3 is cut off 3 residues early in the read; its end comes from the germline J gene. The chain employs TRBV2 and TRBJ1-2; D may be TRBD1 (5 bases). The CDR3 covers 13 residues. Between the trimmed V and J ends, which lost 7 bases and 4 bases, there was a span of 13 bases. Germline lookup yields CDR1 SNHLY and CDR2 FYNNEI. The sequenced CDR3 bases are TGTGCCAGCATGGGAGGGGCGAGCTATGGC. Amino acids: CASMGGASYG. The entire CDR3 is CASMGGASYGYTF.

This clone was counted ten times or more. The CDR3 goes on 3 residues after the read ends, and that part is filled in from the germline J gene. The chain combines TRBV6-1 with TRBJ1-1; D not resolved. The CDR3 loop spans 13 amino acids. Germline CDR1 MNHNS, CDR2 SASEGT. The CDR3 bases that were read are TGTGCCAGCAGTGAATACCCGAGGTCAGGA. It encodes CASSEYPRSG. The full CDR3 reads CASSEYPRSGAFF.

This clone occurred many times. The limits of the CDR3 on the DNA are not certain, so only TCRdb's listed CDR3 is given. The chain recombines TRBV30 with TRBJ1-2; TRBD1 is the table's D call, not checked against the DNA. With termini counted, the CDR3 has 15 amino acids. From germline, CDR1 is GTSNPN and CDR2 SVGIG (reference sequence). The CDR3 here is CAWSVFGPGAYGYTF.

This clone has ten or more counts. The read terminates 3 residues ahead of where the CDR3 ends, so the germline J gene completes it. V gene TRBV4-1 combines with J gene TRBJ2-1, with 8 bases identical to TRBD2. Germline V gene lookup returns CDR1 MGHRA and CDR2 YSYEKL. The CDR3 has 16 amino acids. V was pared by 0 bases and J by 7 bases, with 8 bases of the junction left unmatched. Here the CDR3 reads CASSQERGRTGNEQFF. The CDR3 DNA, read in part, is TGCGCCAGCAGCCAAGAGCGCGGGAGGACGGGTAATGAG.

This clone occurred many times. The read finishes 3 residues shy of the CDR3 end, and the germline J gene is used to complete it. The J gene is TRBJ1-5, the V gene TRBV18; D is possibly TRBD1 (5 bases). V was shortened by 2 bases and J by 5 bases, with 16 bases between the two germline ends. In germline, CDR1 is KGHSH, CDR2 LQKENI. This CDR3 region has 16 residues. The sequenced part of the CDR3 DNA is TGTGCCAGCTCACCAAATATCGTGGGGGGGGATCAGCCC. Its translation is CASSPNIVGGDQP. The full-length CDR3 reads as CASSPNIVGGDQPQHF. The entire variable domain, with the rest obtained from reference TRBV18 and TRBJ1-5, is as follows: NAGVMQNPRHLVRRRGQEARLRCSPMKGHSHVYWYRQLPEEGLKFMVYLQKENIIDESGMPKERFSAEFPKEGPSILRIQQVVRGDSAAYFCASSPNIVGGDQPQHFGDGTRLSIL.

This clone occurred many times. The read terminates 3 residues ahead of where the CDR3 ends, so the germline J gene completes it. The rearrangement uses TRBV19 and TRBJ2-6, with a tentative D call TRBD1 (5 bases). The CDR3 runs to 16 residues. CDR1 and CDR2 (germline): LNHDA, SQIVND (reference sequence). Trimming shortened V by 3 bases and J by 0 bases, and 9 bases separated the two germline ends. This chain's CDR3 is CASSMDTRSGANVLTF. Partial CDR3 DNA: TGTGCCAGTAGTATGGACACCCGCTCTGGGGCCAACGTC.

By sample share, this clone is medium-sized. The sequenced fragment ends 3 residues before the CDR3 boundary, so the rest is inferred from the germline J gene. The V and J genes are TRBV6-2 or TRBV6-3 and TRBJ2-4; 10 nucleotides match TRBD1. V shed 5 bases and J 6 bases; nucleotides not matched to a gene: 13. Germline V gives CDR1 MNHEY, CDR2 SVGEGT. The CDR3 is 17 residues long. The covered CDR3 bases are TGTGCCAGCAGTATCCAGGGACAGGGGACCGGAGGAAACATT. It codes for CASSIQGQGTGGNI. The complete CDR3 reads CASSIQGQGTGGNIQYF.

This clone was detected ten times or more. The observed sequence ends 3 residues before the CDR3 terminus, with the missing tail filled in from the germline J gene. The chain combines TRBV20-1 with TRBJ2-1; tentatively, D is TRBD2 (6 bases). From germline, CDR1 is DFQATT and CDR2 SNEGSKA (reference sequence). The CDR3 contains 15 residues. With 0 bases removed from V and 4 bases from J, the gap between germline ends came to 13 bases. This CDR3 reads CSARDLSRGYNEQFF. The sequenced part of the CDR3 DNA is TGCAGTGCTAGAGATCTCTCGCGGGGATACAATGAG.